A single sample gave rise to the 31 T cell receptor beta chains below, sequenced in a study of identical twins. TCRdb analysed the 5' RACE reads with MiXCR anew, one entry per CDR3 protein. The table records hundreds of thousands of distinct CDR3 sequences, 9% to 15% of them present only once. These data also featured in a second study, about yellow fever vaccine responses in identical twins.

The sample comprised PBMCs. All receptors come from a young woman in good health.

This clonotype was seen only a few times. The CDR3 DNA reads TGCGCCAGCAGCTTGGGGTGGGGTGCCTACGAGCAGTACTTC. It codes for CASSLGWGAYEQYF. The rearrangement joins TRBV5-1 to TRBJ2-7; D not certain. Germline V gene data show CDR1 as SGHRS and CDR2 as YFSETQ. Trimming took off 0 bases at V and 2 bases at J, with 9 bases between the two ends. CDR3 length: 14 residues.

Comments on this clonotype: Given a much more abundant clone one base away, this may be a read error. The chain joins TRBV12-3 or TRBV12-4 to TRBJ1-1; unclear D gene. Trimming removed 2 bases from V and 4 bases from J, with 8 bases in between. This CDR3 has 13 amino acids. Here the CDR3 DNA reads TGTGCCAGCAGTTTAAGACGGTTCACTGAAGCTTTCTTT. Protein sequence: CASSLRRFTEAFF.

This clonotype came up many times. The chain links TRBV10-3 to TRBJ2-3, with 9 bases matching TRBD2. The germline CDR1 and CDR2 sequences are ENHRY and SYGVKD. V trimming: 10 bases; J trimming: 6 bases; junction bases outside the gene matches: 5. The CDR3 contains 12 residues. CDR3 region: CATRTSEDTQYF. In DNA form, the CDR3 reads TGTGCCACACGGACTAGCGAGGATACGCAGTATTTT.

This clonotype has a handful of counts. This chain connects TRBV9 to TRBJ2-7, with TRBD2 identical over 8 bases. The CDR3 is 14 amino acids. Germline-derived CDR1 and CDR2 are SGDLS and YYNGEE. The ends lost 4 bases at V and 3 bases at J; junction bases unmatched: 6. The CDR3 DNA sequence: TGTGCCAGCAGCCCTCTAGCGGGTAACTACGAGCAGTACTTC. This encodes CASSPLAGNYEQYF.

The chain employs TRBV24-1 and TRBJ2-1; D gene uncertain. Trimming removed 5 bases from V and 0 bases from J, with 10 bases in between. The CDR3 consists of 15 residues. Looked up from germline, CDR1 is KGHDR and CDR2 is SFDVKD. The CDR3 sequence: CATSATGFSYNEQFF. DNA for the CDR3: TGTGCCACCAGTGCTACCGGATTCTCCTACAATGAGCAGTTCTTC.

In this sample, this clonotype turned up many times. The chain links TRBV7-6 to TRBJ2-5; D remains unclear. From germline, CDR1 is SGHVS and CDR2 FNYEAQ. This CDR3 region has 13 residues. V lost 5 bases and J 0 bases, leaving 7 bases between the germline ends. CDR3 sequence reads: CASSRAHQETQYF. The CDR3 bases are TGTGCCAGCAGCAGGGCACACCAAGAGACCCAGTACTTC.

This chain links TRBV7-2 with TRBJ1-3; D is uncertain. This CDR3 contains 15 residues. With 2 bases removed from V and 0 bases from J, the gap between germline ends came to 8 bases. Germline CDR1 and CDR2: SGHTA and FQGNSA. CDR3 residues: CASSLFQVSGNTIYF. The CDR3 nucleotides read TGTGCCAGCAGCTTATTCCAAGTCTCTGGAAACACCATATATTTT.

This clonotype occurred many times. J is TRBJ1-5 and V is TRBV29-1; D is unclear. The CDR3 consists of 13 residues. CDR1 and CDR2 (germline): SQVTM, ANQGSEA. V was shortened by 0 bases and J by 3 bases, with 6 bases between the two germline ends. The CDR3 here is CSVEEQPNQPQHF. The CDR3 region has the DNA TGCAGCGTTGAAGAACAGCCCAATCAGCCCCAGCATTTT.

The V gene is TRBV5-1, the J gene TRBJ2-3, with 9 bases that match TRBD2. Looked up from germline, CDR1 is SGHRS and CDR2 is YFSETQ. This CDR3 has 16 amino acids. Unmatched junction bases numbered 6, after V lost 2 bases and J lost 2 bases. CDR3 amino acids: CASSFNLAGSTDTQYF. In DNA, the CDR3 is TGCGCCAGCAGCTTTAATCTAGCGGGGTCCACAGATACGCAGTATTTT.

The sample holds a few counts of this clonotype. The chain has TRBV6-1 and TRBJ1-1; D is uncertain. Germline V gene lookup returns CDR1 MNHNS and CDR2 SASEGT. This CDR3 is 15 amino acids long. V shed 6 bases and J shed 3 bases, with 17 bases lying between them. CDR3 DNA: TGTGCCAGCAGAGAAACAGCTTCAGCTCACACTGAAGCTTTCTTT. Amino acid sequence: CASRETASAHTEAFF.

The chain's CDR3 is CASSLDGAGRKNTEAFF. CDR3 coding DNA: TGTGCCAGCAGCTTAGATGGGGCAGGGAGGAAGAACACTGAAGCTTTCTTT. The chain is built from TRBV7-9 and TRBJ1-1; a weak D match, TRBD1 (5 bases). CDR1 is SEHNR and CDR2 is FQNEAQ in the germline V gene (reference sequence). CDR3 length: 17 residues. Trimming stripped 1 base from V and 1 base from J, with 16 bases between.

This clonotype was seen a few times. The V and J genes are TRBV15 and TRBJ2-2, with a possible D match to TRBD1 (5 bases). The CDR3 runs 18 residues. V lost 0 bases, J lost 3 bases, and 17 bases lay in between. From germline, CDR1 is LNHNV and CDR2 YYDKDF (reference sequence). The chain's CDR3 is CATSRDRIPDTYTGELFF. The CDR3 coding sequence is TGTGCCACCAGCAGAGATAGGATTCCGGACACTTACACCGGGGAGCTGTTTTTT. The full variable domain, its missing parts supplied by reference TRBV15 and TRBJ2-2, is DAMVIQNPRYQVTQFGKPVTLSCSQTLNHNVMYWYQQKSSQAPKLLFHYYDKDFNNEADTPDNFQSRRPNTSFCFLDIRSPGLGDTAMYLCATSRDRIPDTYTGELFFGEGSRLTVL.

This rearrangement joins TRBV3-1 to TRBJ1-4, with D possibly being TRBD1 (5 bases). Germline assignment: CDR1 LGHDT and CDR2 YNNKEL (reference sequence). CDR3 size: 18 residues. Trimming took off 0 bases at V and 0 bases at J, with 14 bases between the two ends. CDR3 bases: TGTGCCAGCAGCCAAGAGGATGGGGCATACCCAACTAATGAAAAACTGTTTTTT. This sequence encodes CASSQEDGAYPTNEKLFF.

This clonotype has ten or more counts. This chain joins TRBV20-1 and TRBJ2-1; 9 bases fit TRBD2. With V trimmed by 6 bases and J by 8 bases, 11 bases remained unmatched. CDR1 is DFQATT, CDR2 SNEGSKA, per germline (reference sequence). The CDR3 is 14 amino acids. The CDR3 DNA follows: TGCAGTGCGAACATAGCGGGAGTGCCCGATGAGCAGTTCTTC. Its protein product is CSANIAGVPDEQFF.

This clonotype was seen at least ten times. The CDR3 bases are TGTGCCAGCACCAGAGCTCAGGGGAACGGCTATGGCTACACCTTC. Protein sequence: CASTRAQGNGYGYTF. V gene TRBV6-1 combines with J gene TRBJ1-2; a possible D gene is TRBD1 (6 bases). This CDR3 contains 15 residues. The germline V gene has CDR1 MNHNS and CDR2 SASEGT. Trimming removed 7 bases from V and 4 bases from J, with 19 bases in between.

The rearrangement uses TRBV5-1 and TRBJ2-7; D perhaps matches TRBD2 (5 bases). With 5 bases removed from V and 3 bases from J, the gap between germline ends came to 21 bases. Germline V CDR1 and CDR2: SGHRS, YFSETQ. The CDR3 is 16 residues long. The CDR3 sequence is CASRLRRVDAIYEQYV. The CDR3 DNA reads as TGCGCCAGCAGACTTCGGCGGGTCGATGCTATCTACGAGCAGTACGTC.

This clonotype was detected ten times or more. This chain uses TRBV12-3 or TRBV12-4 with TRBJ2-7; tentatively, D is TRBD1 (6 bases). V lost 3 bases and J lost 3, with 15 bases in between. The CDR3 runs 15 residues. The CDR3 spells CASSFFRGSLYEQYF. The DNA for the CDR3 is TGTGCCAGCAGTTTCTTCAGGGGTTCCCTCTACGAGCAGTACTTC.

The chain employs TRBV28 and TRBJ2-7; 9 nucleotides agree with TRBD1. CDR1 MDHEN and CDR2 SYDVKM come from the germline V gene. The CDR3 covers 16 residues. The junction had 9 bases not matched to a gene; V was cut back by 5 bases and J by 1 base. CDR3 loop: CASSVATGGYSYEQYF. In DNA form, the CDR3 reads TGTGCCAGCAGTGTAGCCACAGGGGGCTATTCCTACGAGCAGTACTTC. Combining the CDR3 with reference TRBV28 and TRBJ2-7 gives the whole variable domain DVKVTQSSRYLVKRTGEKVFLECVQDMDHENMFWYRQDPGLGLRLIYFSYDVKMKEKGDIPEGYSVSREKKERFSLILESASTNQTSMYLCASSVATGGYSYEQYFGPGTRLTVT.

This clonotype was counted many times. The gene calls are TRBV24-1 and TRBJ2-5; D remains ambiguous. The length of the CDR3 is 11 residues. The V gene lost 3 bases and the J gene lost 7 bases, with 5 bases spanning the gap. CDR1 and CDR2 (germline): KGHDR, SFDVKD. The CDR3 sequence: CATSDTATQYF. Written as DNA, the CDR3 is TGTGCCACCAGTGATACGGCGACCCAGTACTTC.

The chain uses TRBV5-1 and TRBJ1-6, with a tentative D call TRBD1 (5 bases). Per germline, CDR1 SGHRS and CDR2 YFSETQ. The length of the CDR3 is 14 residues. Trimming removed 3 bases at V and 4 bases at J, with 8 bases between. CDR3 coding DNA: TGCGCCAGCAGCTCGGGGCCTTATAATTCACCCCTCCACTTT. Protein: CASSSGPYNSPLHF.

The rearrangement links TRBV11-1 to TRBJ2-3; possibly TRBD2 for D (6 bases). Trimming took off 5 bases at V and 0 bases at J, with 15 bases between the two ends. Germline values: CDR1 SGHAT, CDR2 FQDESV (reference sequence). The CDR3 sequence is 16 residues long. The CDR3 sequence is CASSAGSGTSTDTQYF. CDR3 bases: TGTGCCAGCAGCGCCGGTAGCGGAACAAGCACAGATACGCAGTATTTT.

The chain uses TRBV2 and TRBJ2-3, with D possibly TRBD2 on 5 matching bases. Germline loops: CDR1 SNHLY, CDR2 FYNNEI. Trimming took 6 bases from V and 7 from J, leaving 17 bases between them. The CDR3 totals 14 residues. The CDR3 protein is CASRDVAPGNTQYF. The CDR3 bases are TGTGCCAGCAGGGATGTGGCGCCGGGAAATACGCAGTATTTT.

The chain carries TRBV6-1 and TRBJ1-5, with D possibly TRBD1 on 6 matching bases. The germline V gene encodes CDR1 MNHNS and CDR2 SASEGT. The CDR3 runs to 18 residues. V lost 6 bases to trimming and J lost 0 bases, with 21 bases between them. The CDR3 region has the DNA TGTGCCAGCAGCCCAACCGGGACACGGCTTTATAGCAATCAGCCCCAGCATTTT. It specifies CASSPTGTRLYSNQPQHF.

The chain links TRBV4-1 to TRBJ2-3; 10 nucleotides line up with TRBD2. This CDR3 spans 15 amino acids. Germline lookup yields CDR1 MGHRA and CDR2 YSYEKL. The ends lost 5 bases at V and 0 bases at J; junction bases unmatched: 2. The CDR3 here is CASSGTSDSTDTQYF. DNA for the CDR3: TGCGCCAGCAGCGGGACTAGCGATAGCACAGATACGCAGTATTTT.

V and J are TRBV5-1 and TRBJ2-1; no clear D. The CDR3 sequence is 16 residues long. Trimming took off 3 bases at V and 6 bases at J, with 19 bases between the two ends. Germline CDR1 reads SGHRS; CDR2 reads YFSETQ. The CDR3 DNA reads TGCGCCAGCAGCTCTGGTATAGATAGGGCCGGCAATGAGCAGTTCTTC. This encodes CASSSGIDRAGNEQFF.

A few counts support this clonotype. CDR3 sequence (DNA): TGTGCCACCAGTGAGGGCCCGGGACGGCAAGAGACCCAGTACTTC. As protein: CATSEGPGRQETQYF. This sequence joins TRBV24-1 and TRBJ2-5, with D possibly called TRBD1 or TRBD2 (5 bases each). The V end lost 4 bases, the J end lost 2 bases, and 13 bases lay between the germline ends. The CDR3 length is 15 residues. Per germline, CDR1 KGHDR and CDR2 SFDVKD.

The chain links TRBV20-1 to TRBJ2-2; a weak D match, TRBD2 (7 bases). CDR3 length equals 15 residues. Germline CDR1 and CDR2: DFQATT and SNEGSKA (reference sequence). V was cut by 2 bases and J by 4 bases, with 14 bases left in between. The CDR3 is CSARWGAGVTGELFF. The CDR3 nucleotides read TGCAGTGCTAGATGGGGGGCGGGGGTCACCGGGGAGCTGTTTTTT.

CDR3: CASSLGRTGSSYEQYF. The CDR3 DNA sequence: TGTGCCAGCAGCTTAGGGAGGACAGGTAGCTCCTACGAGCAGTACTTC. The rearrangement joins TRBV7-9 to TRBJ2-7; 7 positions agree with TRBD1. From germline, CDR1 is SEHNR and CDR2 FQNEAQ (reference sequence). Trimming cost V 1 base and J 0 bases; bases outside gene matches: 6. The CDR3 length is 16 residues.

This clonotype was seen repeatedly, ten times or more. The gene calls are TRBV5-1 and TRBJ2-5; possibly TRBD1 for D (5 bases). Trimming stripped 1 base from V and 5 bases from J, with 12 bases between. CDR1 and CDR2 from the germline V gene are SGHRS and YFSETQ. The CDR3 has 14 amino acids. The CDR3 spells CASSLKAGRETQYF. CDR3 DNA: TGCGCCAGCAGCTTGAAGGCAGGGCGGGAGACCCAGTACTTC. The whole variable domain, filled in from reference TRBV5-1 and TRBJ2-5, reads KAGVTQTPRYLIKTRGQQVTLSCSPISGHRSVSWYQQTPGQGLQFLFEYFSETQRNKGNFPGRFSGRQFSNSRSEMNVSTLELGDSALYLCASSLKAGRETQYFGPGTRLLVL.

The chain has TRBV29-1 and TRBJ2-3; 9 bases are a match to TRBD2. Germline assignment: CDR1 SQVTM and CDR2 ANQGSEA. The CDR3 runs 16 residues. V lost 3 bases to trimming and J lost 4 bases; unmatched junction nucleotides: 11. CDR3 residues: CSVDSGGKARADTQYF. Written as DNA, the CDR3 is TGCAGCGTTGACAGCGGGGGGAAAGCTCGGGCAGATACGCAGTATTTT.

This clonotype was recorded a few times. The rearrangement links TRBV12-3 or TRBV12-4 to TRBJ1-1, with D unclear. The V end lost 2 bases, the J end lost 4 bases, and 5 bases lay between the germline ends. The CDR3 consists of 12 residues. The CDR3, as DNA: TGTGCCAGCAGTTTATTATTCACTGAAGCTTTCTTT. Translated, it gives CASSLLFTEAFF.